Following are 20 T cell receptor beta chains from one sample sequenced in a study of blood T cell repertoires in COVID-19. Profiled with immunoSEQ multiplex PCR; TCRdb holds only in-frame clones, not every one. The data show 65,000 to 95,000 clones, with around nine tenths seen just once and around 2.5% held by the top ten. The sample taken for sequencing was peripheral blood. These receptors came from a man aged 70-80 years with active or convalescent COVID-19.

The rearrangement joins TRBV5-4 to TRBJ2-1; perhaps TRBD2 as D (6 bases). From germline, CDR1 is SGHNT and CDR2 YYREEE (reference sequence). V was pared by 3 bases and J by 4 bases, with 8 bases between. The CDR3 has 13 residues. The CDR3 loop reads CASSWDFYNEQFF. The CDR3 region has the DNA TGTGCCAGCAGCTGGGACTTTTACAATGAGCAGTTCTTC.

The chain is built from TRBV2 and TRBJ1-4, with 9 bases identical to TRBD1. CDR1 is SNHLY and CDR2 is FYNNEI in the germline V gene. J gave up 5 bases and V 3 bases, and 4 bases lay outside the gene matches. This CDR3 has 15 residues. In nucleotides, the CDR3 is TGTGCCAGCAGTGATACCGGGACAGGGAATGAAAAACTGTTTTTT. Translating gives CASSDTGTGNEKLFF. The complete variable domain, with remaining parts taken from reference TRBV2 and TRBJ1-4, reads EPEVTQTPSHQVTQMGQEVILRCVPISNHLYFYWYRQILGQKVEFLVSFYNNEISEKSEIFDDQFSVERPDGSNFTLKIRSTKLEDSAMYFCASSDTGTGNEKLFFGSGTQLSVL.

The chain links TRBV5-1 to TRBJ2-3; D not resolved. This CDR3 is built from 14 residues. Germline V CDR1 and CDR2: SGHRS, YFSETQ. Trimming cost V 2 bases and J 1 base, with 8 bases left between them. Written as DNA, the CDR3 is TGCGCCAGCAGCTTACGGCAGGGCACAGATACGCAGTATTTT. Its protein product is CASSLRQGTDTQYF.

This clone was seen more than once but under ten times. The CDR3 sequence: CASSIRMSSYEQYF. The CDR3 coding sequence is TGCGCCAGCAGTATCAGGATGAGCTCCTACGAGCAGTACTTC. The chain couples TRBV10-2 to TRBJ2-7; no clear D. The CDR3 loop spans 14 amino acids. V lost 5 bases and J 0 bases, leaving 11 bases between the germline ends. Germline V CDR1 and CDR2: WSHSY, SAAADI.

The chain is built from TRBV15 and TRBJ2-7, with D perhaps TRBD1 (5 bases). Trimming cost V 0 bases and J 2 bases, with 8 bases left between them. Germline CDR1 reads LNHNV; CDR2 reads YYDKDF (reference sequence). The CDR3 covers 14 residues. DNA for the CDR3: TGTGCCACCAGCAGAGACAGGGCCGCCTACGAGCAGTACTTC. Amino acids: CATSRDRAAYEQYF.

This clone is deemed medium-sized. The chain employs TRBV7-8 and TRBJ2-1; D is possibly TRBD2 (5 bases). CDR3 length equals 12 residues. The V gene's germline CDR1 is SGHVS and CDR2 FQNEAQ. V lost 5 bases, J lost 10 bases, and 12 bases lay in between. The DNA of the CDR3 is TGTGCCAGCAGCCCATCGAGGGCGGAGCAGTTCTTC. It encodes CASSPSRAEQFF.

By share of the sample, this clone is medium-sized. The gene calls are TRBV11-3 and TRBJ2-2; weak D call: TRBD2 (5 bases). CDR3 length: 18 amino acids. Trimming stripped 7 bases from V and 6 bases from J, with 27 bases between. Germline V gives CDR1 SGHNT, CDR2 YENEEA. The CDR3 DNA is TGTGCCAGCACACTCCATATGGAGCTAGCTAAAGCCTCCGGGGAGCTGTTTTTT. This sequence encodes CASTLHMELAKASGELFF. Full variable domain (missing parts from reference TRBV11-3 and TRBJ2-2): EAGVVQSPRYKIIEKKQPVAFWCNPISGHNTLYWYLQNLGQGPELLIRYENEEAVDDSQLPKDRFSAERLKGVDSTLKIQPAELGDSAVYLCASTLHMELAKASGELFFGEGSRLTVL.

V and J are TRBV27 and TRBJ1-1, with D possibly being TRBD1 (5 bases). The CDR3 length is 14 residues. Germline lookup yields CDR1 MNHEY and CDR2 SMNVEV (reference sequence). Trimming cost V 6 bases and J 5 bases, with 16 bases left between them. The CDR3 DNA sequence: TGTGCCAGCAGGAGTTCTTTCTCAGGGACTGAAGCTTTCTTT. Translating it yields CASRSSFSGTEAFF.

The CDR3 loop reads CASSSGLAGGLEQFF. The CDR3 nucleotides are TGTGCCAGCAGCTCGGGACTAGCGGGGGGTCTTGAGCAGTTCTTC. The chain has TRBV7-7 and TRBJ2-1; 15 bases align to TRBD2. Unmatched junction bases numbered 4, after V lost 4 bases and J lost 9 bases. There are 15 residues in the CDR3. Germline values: CDR1 SSHAT, CDR2 FNYEAQ (reference sequence).

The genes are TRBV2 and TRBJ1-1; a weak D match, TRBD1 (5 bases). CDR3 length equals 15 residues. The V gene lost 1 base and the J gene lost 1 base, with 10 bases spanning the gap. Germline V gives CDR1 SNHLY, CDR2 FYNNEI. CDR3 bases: TGTGCCAGCAGTGAAGTGTCCGGGGGGAACACTGAAGCTTTCTTT. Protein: CASSEVSGGNTEAFF. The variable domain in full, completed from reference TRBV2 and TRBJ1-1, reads EPEVTQTPSHQVTQMGQEVILRCVPISNHLYFYWYRQILGQKVEFLVSFYNNEISEKSEIFDDQFSVERPDGSNFTLKIRSTKLEDSAMYFCASSEVSGGNTEAFFGQGTRLTVV.

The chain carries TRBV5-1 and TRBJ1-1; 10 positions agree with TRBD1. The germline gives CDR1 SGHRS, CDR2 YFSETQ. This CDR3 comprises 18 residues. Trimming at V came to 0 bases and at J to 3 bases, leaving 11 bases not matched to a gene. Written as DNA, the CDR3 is TGCGCCAGCAGCTTGGCCGTGGGACAGGGGTTAAGGGACACTGAAGCTTTCTTT. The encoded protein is CASSLAVGQGLRDTEAFF.

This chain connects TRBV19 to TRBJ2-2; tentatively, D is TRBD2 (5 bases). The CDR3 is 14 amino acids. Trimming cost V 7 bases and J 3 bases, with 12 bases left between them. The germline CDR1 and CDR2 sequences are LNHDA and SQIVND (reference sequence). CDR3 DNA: TGTGCCAGTAAAGGCGCGGGTGACACCGGGGAGCTGTTTTTT. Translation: CASKGAGDTGELFF. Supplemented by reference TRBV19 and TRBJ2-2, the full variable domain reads DGGITQSPKYLFRKEGQNVTLSCEQNLNHDAMYWYRQDPGQGLRLIYYSQIVNDFQKGDIAEGYSVSREKKESFPLTVTSAQKNPTAFYLCASKGAGDTGELFFGEGSRLTVL.

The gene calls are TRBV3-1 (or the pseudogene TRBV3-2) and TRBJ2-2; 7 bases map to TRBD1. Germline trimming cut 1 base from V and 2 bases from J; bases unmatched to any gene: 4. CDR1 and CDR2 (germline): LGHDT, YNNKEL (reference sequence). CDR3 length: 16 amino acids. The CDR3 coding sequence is TGTGCCAGCAGCCAAGTAAGGACAGGTAACACCGGGGAGCTGTTTTTT. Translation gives CASSQVRTGNTGELFF.

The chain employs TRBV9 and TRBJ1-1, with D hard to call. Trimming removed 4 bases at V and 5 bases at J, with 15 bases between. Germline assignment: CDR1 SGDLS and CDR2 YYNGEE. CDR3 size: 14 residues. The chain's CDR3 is CASSPKGGLTEAFF. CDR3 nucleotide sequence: TGTGCCAGCAGCCCCAAAGGCGGTCTTACTGAAGCTTTCTTT.

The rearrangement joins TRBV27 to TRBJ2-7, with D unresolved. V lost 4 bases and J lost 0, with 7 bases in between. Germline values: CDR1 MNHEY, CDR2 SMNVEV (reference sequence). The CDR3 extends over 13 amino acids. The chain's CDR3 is CASSSPGSYEQYF. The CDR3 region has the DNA TGTGCCAGCAGTTCCCCCGGCTCCTACGAGCAGTACTTC.

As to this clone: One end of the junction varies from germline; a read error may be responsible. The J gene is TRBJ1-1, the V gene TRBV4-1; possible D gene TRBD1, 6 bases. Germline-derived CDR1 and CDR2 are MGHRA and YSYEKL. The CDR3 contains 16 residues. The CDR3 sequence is CASRQGGAGEFEEAFF. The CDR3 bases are TGCGCCAGCAGGCAAGGGGGGGCGGGGGAGTTCGAGGAAGCTTTCTTT.

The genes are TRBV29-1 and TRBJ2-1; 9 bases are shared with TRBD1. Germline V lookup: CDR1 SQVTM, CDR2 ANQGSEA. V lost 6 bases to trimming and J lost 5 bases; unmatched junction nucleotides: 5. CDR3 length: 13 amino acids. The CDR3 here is CSVGQGPHNEQFF. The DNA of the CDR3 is TGCAGCGTGGGACAGGGACCACACAATGAGCAGTTCTTC.

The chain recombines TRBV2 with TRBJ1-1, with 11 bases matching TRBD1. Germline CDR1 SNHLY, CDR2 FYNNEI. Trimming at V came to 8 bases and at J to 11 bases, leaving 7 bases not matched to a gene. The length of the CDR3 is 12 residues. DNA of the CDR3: TGTGCCAGCGGGGGACAGGGGGAATTGGCTTTCTTT. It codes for CASGGQGELAFF.

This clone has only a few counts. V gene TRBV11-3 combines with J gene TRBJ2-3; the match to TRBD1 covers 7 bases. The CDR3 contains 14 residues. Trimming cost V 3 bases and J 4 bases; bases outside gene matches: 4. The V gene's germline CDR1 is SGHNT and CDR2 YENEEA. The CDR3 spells CASSLGQNSDTQYF. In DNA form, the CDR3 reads TGTGCCAGCAGCTTGGGACAGAACTCAGATACGCAGTATTTT.

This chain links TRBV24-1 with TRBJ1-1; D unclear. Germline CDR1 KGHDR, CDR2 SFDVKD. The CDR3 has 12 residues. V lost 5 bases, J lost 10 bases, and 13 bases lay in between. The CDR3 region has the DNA TGTGCCACCAGTGCGTGGGGAGGAAGAGCTTTCTTT. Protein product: CATSAWGGRAFF.